The 17 T cell receptor beta chains reported below all come from one sample, sequenced in a study of tumor-infiltrating lymphocytes in primary liver carcinoma. From unsorted bulk tissue weighing roughly 17-32 mg, DNA and RNA were co-extracted. With a constant-region primer, TCR beta cDNA was made from about 0.5 ug of total RNA. Three nested multiplex PCR rounds, a slightly modified ARM-PCR, produced the libraries for TCR beta. Forward primers for TRBV1-TRBV30 and a C-beta reverse primer served the first two PCR rounds, at roughly 10 cycles each. Each CDR3 protein gets one entry after TCRdb re-called the multiplex PCR reads with MiXCR. Of tens of thousands of distinct CDR3 sequences in the sample, about 77% are singletons; the top ten hold approximately 25%. The material sequenced was liver tumor tissue from sampling region 5. Subset meaning: tumor region T5, tumor centre. The receptors come from a man in his forties with primary liver carcinoma and hepatitis B virus infection.

Comments on this clonotype: An end of the junction differs from the germline gene, which may be a read error. The J gene is TRBJ1-6, the V gene TRBV29-1, with D unclear. CDR3 length: 12 residues. Germline V lookup: CDR1 SQVTM, CDR2 ANQGSEA. The CDR3 loop is CGVARYNSPLHF. DNA for the CDR3: TGCGGCGTTGCTCGGTATAATTCACCCCTCCACTTT.

On this clonotype: At one end the junction does not follow the germline gene, possibly because of a read error. The rearrangement links TRBV6-6 to TRBJ2-7; no reliable D call. CDR1 and CDR2 (germline): MNHNY, SVGAGI (reference sequence). The CDR3 length is 12 residues. DNA of the CDR3: TGTGCCATCAGCCCCGGAGCGAGCGAGCAGTGCTTC. The encoded protein is CAISPGASEQCF.

With respect to this clonotype: One junction end does not reproduce the germline sequence, and a read error may be involved. The J gene is TRBJ2-1, the V gene TRBV6-5; tentatively, D is TRBD1 or TRBD2 (5 bases each). Germline lookup yields CDR1 MNHEY and CDR2 SVGAGI. The CDR3 spans 13 residues. The CDR3 loop reads CASSPGGANDQFF. The CDR3 nucleotides read TGTGCCAGCAGCCCTGGGGGTGCCAATGACCAGTTCTTC.

CDR3 sequence reads: CSVESSGRRIWELFF. CDR3 bases: TGCAGCGTTGAATCGAGCGGGAGAAGAATCTGGGAGCTGTTTTTT. V and J are TRBV29-1 and TRBJ2-2; TRBD2 agrees at 8 bases. The CDR3 length is 15 residues. The germline V gene has CDR1 SQVTM and CDR2 ANQGSEA. Trimming removed 2 bases from V and 9 bases from J; junction bases left unmatched: 11.

Turning to this clonotype: The CDR3 carries no conserved terminal phenylalanine or tryptophan, so it likely arises from a read error. V and J are TRBV11-1 and TRBJ2-4, with TRBD1 matching over 9 bases. The germline V gene encodes CDR1 SGHAT and CDR2 FQDESV (reference sequence). This CDR3 has 17 residues. For the CDR3, the DNA is TGCGCCAGTAGCTCTCCGGGACAGGGAGCATCAAAAAACATTCAGTACTCC. Residues: CASSSPGQGASKNIQYS.

This chain joins TRBV6-6 and TRBJ2-1; 9 positions match TRBD2. The CDR3 totals 16 residues. CDR1 MNHNY and CDR2 SVGAGI come from the germline V gene (reference sequence). The DNA for the CDR3 is TGTGGCAGTAGTCCGACCACAGCGGGAGGCGGCAATGAGCAGTTCTTC. It yields the protein CGSSPTTAGGGNEQFF.

The chain has TRBV5-4 and TRBJ1-2; D remains ambiguous. CDR1 SGHNT and CDR2 YYREEE come from the germline V gene (reference sequence). CDR3 length: 15 amino acids. The V and J ends lost 0 bases and 6 bases respectively, with 15 bases between them. The CDR3 region is CASSLAAKLTDGYTF. Here the CDR3 DNA reads TGTGCCAGCAGCTTGGCGGCCAAGCTCACTGATGGCTACACCTTC.

A note on this clonotype: The junction departs from the called germline gene at one end, perhaps through a read error. The V call is TRBV14, the J call TRBJ2-3; unclear D gene. This CDR3 is built from 13 residues. The germline V gene encodes CDR1 SGHDN and CDR2 FVKESK. The CDR3 spells CVRSRGYTDTQYF. DNA of the CDR3: TGTGTCAGAAGCAGAGGATACACAGATACCCAGTATTTT.

The genes are TRBV9 and TRBJ2-1, with a weak D call TRBD2 (6 bases). V lost 3 bases and J 9 bases, leaving 22 bases between the germline ends. Germline CDR1 and CDR2: SGDLS and YYNGEE. The CDR3 runs 16 residues. The CDR3 coding sequence is TGTGCCAGCAGCGAGAGGACTAACGGGTTGAGAAGTGAGCAGTTCTTC. Protein product: CASSERTNGLRSEQFF.

This chain connects TRBV6-1 to TRBJ2-7; TRBD2 matches 8 bases. The CDR3 runs to 15 residues. Losses at the gene ends were 6 bases for V and 7 bases for J; bases not matched to a gene: 14. CDR1 and CDR2 from the germline V gene are MNHNS and SASEGT. As DNA, the CDR3 is TGTGCCAGCAGCCGAGGGAATAGCGGGGTCCAAGAGCAGTACTTC. Translation gives CASSRGNSGVQEQYF.

Regarding this clonotype: No conserved phenylalanine or tryptophan ends this CDR3, so it is likely a read error. The chain combines TRBV7-3 with TRBJ1-4, with 7 bases fitting TRBD1. The CDR3 length is 15 residues. J gave up 4 bases and V 5 bases, and 7 bases lay outside the gene matches. Germline-derived CDR1 and CDR2 are SGHTA and FQGTGA. As DNA, the CDR3 is TGTGCCAGCAGCCCGAAGGGACAGATTAATGAAAAACTGTTTTCT. Amino acid sequence: CASSPKGQINEKLFS.

About this clonotype: A much larger clone differs from this one at a single base, so this may be a read error. V usage is TRBV18 and J usage is TRBJ1-1; D is possibly TRBD1 (5 bases). Germline values: CDR1 KGHSH, CDR2 LQKENI. The CDR3 covers 16 residues. The CDR3 region has the DNA TGTGCCAGCTCACCAACCCGCGACAGTCTGAACACTGGAGCTTTCTTT. It yields the protein CASSPTRDSLNTGAFF.

This clonotype was recorded a few times. With a much larger clone just one base away, this may be a read error. The V and J genes are TRBV18 and TRBJ1-5; no clear D gene. The CDR3 length is 15 residues. Germline V lookup: CDR1 KGHSH, CDR2 LQKENI. CDR3 coding DNA: TGTGCCAGCTCACCGGGATCGGGCACACATCAGCCCCAGCGTTTT. Amino acids: CASSPGSGTHQPQRF.

Comments on this clonotype: A clone one base away is much larger, so this may be a read error. The J gene is TRBJ2-3, the V gene TRBV9, with unresolved D. Germline V gene lookup returns CDR1 SGDLS and CDR2 YYNGEE. This CDR3 region has 12 residues. CDR3 loop: CVSSVETDTQYF. The CDR3 nucleotides are TGTGTCAGCAGCGTAGAAACAGATACGCAGTATTTT.

This clonotype is a singleton in its sample. This chain uses TRBV29-1 with TRBJ1-5; D unclear. The tail of the sequence fits TRBJ2-3 better, so the J call may be wrong. This CDR3 region has 13 residues. Germline lookup yields CDR1 SQVTM and CDR2 ANQGSEA. This CDR3 reads CSVVRQNNQPQYF. DNA of the CDR3: TGCAGCGTTGTCCGGCAGAACAATCAGCCCCAGTATTTT.

The rearrangement uses TRBV11-1 and TRBJ2-3; the D gene could be TRBD1 or TRBD2 (5 bases each). The CDR3 covers 19 residues. CDR1 is SGHAT, CDR2 FQDESV, per germline (reference sequence). Trimming left V 11 bases short and J 1 base short, with 31 bases between. The DNA of the CDR3 is TGTGCCTGCAACTCTGGGGGAAACTCTGTTGGAGCCCGCACAGATACGCAGTATTTT. Translation: CACNSGGNSVGARTDTQYF.

As concerns this clonotype: Its ends do not fully match the called genes, so a read error is possible. The rearrangement joins TRBV11-2 to TRBJ1-6; 7 bases align to TRBD1. The CDR3 extends over 14 amino acids. Germline lookup yields CDR1 SGHAT and CDR2 FQNNGV. The CDR3 bases are TGCGCCAGCAGCTTACATAGGGGGCCTTCACCCCTCCACTTT. Protein sequence: CASSLHRGPSPLHF.